Included here is one TCR beta chain sequence, with context. This clonotype was recorded at least ten times. Which antigen it targets is not known. No qualities accompany the bases; no much larger clone lies one base away. This sample stems from a study of T cells in Graves' hyperthyroidism and ophthalmopathy (dated by TCRdb to the late 2010s). Regarding the complete study: Peripheral blood samples were taken at the time of initial diagnosis, prior to any treatment. To identify distinguishing TCR V-J signatures, a discovery cohort of about 100 patients was used, comprising 40 to 45 with Graves' ophthalmopathy and approximately 58 with stable Graves' hyperthyroidism. Prospective prediction of ophthalmopathy was tested in an independent validation cohort consisting of roughly 20 hyperthyroidism patients and approximately 16 patients who later progressed to ophthalmopathy. The 100 discovery patients were divided at random into training and test sets in a 7:3 ratio. Thyroid tissue and blood T-cell repertoires from about six Graves' hyperthyroidism patients were also compared in the study. Following sampling, methimazole starting at 30 mg daily was given to hyperthyroidism patients, and high-dose intravenous methylprednisolone was given to ophthalmopathy patients. TCR Vbeta CDR3 sequencing of 135 peripheral blood samples (43 ophthalmopathy, over 70 hyperthyroidism and around 17 progressor patients) is reported in the paper.

The junction shows trimming of 4 bases on V and 4 bases on J, plus 10 bases between the germline ends. Via the germline V gene (reference sequence), CDR1 is SGHAT and CDR2 FQDESV. The CDR3 numbers 13 residues from cysteine through phenylalanine. The CDR3 DNA has 39 bases and is translated from base 1. In the ophthalmopathy patients, disease was moderately to severely active, with a Clinical Activity Score of 3 or more, a NOSPECS grade of 4 or more, and a duration of less than 3 months. The study excluded patients with uncontrolled infections, other autoimmune diseases, pregnancy or lactation. Diagnoses relied on clinical symptoms, serum thyroxine and TRAb, thyroid ultrasound and orbital computed tomography. PBMCs were separated from about 10 ml of fresh peripheral blood using Ficoll-Paque density gradient centrifugation. Trizol reagent was used to extract total RNA, and RNA quality was then checked on an Agilent 2100 Bioanalyzer.

Amplification of TCR beta CDR3 regions was carried out from RNA transcripts. The TCR CDR3 was subjected to a first round of RT-PCR using the HTBI primer set and the Qiagen OneStep RT-PCR kit. Libraries were constructed in a second round of multiplex PCR, after which size selection and purification were carried out. Libraries were sequenced paired-end with 100 bp reads on an Illumina HiSeq2000. Per the original workflow: SOAPnuke was used to process the raw data, throwing out any read that contained adapters or uncalled bases, had a mean Phred below 15, or lacked an exact constant-primer or identifier match. COPE v1.2.5 was used to merge the high-quality paired reads, and each unique nucleotide sequence was defined as a clonotype. MiTCR v1.1 was used to align clonotypes to the IMGT TRBV, TRBD and TRBJ reference segments. The analysis was restricted to V-J combinations with a frequency above 0.0001, which together covered just over 98% of the repertoires. A TCS score was defined as the ratio of F50 (clonal expansion) to E x V (chaos), with BLOSUM62-based TCRdist applied between CDR3 peptides within each V-J. Welch's t-statistics and random forest reduced fewer than 600 V-J features to 13, which were used in a naive Bayes classifier (R e1071). TCRdb reanalyzed the raw reads on its own, using fastp at Q25 for trimming and MiXCR for clone calling, and kept in-frame beta chains. CDR3 protein sequences are deduplicated, and each keeps its most common genes and DNA. The V and J calls and clone size come from TCRdb's table, not from the authors' own analysis. Here the sample has about 530,000 distinct CDR3 sequences; 15% to 20% occur a single time. The ten largest clones represent around 17% of the sample.

Study-wide findings and limitations: In validation, progression to ophthalmopathy was predicted by the model with around 70% sensitivity and 72.22% specificity, a median of about 6.8 months before onset. A 13 V-J signature model separated ophthalmopathy from stable hyperthyroidism, with approximately 86% sensitivity and 81% to 83% specificity in cross-validation and 80%/75% in testing. Most expanded thyroid clonotypes (frequency above 0.001) were also found in blood, which suggests that blood repertoires may mirror thyroid immune responses. Sample size was not statistically predetermined, and blinding of investigators to group allocation was not performed.

The chain joins TRBV11-1 to TRBJ2-5; TRBD2 is a possible D gene, resting on 6 matching bases. The TCR sequence derives from a woman aged 18-29 years with Graves' ophthalmopathy. Sequenced material: blood. The nucleotide sequence is TGTGCCAGCAGCTCGGACTATCGAGAGACCCAGTACTTC. This is translated as CASSSDYRETQYF.